This T cell receptor beta chain was identified in a study of blood T cell repertoires in COVID-19. Looking at the study overall: T cells, B-cell-depleted T cells, or PBMCs supplied cDNA or gDNA.

The age range of participants was about 18 to 95 years, with residence in roughly 25 US areas. The recovered donors of Cohort 3 showed two negative PCRs, clearance, or symptom resolution. This clone was found a few times. V dropped 1 base and J dropped 5 bases, with 14 bases sitting between them. The germline V gene encodes CDR1 SEHNR and CDR2 FQNEAQ (reference sequence). The CDR3 covers 15 residues. Per the authors' pipeline: Reference gene primer amplification gave nucleated cell count estimates. Produced via immunoSEQ multiplex PCR; TCRdb's table is partial and in-frame only. V and J calls and clone size are given by that table; D and trimming were obtained from the DNA. The sample records about 210,000 clones, more than 80% being singletons.

The receptor was isolated from a man aged 30 to 39 who had recovered from COVID-19. V is TRBV7-9 and J is TRBJ2-5; D might be TRBD2 (6 bases). Sequencing used PBMCs or T cells enriched from blood (not recorded which). As DNA, the CDR3 is TGTGCCAGCAGCTTAGGGGGGGAGGCATATGAGACCCAGTACTTC. The encoded protein is CASSLGGEAYETQYF.